This T cell receptor beta chain was captured in a study of blood T cell repertoires in COVID-19. Overall study: Sample material is recorded as cDNA or gDNA derived from T cells, B-cell-depleted T cells, or PBMCs.

Repertoires were generated with immunoSEQ multiplex PCR, while TCRdb's copy carries only in-frame clones and drops some. This sample yields approximately 50,000 clones, of which 75% to 85% are seen a single time; 25% to 35% belongs to the top ten. V lost 4 bases and J lost 1; bases outside the gene matches: 5. This CDR3 has 14 residues. The V gene's germline CDR1 is SGHKS and CDR2 YYEKEE (reference sequence). This TCR derives from a man in his 60s with COVID-19, enrolled during active disease. The gene calls are TRBV5-5 and TRBJ2-7; 7 bases are a match to TRBD1. The sequencing sample was made of peripheral blood. The CDR3 region is CASSPTGFSYEQYF. Written as DNA, the CDR3 is TGTGCCAGCAGCCCGACAGGGTTTTCCTACGAGCAGTACTTC.